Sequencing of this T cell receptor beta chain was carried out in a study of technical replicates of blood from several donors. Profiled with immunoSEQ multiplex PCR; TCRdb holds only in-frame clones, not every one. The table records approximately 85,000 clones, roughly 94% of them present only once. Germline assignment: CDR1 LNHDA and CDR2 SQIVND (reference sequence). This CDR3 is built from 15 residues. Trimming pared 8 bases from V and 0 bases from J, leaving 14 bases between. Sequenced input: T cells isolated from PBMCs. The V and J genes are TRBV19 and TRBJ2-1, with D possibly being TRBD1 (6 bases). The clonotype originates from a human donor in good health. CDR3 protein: CASGTSRGSYNEQFF. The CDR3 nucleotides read TGTGCCAGTGGAACCTCCAGGGGCTCCTACAATGAGCAGTTCTTC.